The 16 T cell receptor beta chains below come from one sample, sequenced in a study of T cell changes during pregnancy in multiple sclerosis. The repertoire was sequenced with immunoSEQ multiplex PCR; TCRdb's copy has only in-frame clones and lacks some. This repertoire shows 55,000 to 75,000 clones, roughly nine tenths found once; its top ten account for 2% to 2.5%. The sample was peripheral blood, taken in the third trimester of pregnancy. The source is a female donor in good health, enrolled as a control in a pregnancy study.

This chain connects TRBV27 to TRBJ2-2; TRBD2 is a possible D gene (6 bases). Germline-derived CDR1 and CDR2 are MNHEY and SMNVEV (reference sequence). V shed 4 bases and J shed 9 bases, with 9 bases lying between them. CDR3 length: 12 amino acids. The CDR3 reads CASSYGGRELFF. Written as DNA, the CDR3 is TGTGCCAGCAGTTACGGGGGTAGGGAGCTGTTTTTT.

The CDR3 bases are TGTGCTAGTGGTTCGTCAGGGGGCTCGAACACTGAAGCTTTCTTT. It yields the protein CASGSSGGSNTEAFF. V usage is TRBV12-5 and J usage is TRBJ1-1; 8 bases fit TRBD1. After removal of 4 bases from V and 1 base from J, the junction contained 5 bases not matched to a gene. The V gene's germline CDR1 is LGHNT and CDR2 FRNRAP. The length of the CDR3 is 15 residues.

V is TRBV6-5 and J is TRBJ1-1; 10 bases are a match to TRBD1. The CDR3 spans 14 residues. The V gene end was trimmed by 8 bases and the J gene end by 5 bases; junction bases not matched to a gene: 8. Germline V lookup: CDR1 MNHEY, CDR2 SVGAGI. The CDR3 DNA is TGTGCCAGCGGGACAGGGGTAGGTAGGACTGAAGCTTTCTTT. Translation: CASGTGVGRTEAFF.

V is TRBV5-1 and J is TRBJ1-3; no firm D call. The CDR3 is 15 residues long. CDR1 and CDR2 from the germline V gene are SGHRS and YFSETQ. The V and J ends lost 0 bases and 8 bases respectively, with 15 bases between them. Here the CDR3 reads CASSLGPLSVDTIYF. CDR3 nucleotide sequence: TGCGCCAGCAGCTTGGGACCCCTTAGCGTGGACACCATATATTTT.

The V and J genes are TRBV5-1 and TRBJ2-7, with TRBD2 identical over 9 bases. Germline assignment: CDR1 SGHRS and CDR2 YFSETQ. The CDR3 totals 14 residues. With 0 bases clipped from V and 6 bases from J, the junction kept 4 bases outside the gene matches. The CDR3, as DNA: TGCGCCAGCAGCTTGGTTAGCGGGAGCGGCGAGCAGTACTTC. Translation gives CASSLVSGSGEQYF.

The V gene is TRBV29-1, the J gene TRBJ2-1; D is uncertain. This CDR3 spans 15 amino acids. The germline gives CDR1 SQVTM, CDR2 ANQGSEA. Trimming took 5 bases from V and 5 from J, leaving 19 bases between them. The CDR3 coding sequence is TGCAGCGTTCCTACCCTTTATCCTCCGGACAATGAGCAGTTCTTC. Protein product: CSVPTLYPPDNEQFF.

This clone was detected only once. The genes are TRBV28 and TRBJ2-2; TRBD2 is a possible D gene (6 bases). The V end was cut by 7 bases, the J end by 8 bases, with 17 bases between. The V gene's germline CDR1 is MDHEN and CDR2 SYDVKM. The CDR3 has 14 residues. As DNA, the CDR3 is TGTGCCAGCAAACCGGGACTTCCCCCTGGGGAGCTGTTTTTT. It specifies CASKPGLPPGELFF.

This chain links TRBV15 with TRBJ2-3; no clear D gene. Trimming took 2 bases from V and 1 from J, leaving 4 bases between them. CDR3 length: 13 residues. Germline assignment: CDR1 LNHNV and CDR2 YYDKDF (reference sequence). The CDR3 DNA reads TGTGCCACCAGCAGACAGGGCACAGATACGCAGTATTTT. It yields the protein CATSRQGTDTQYF. Variable domain in full (rest from reference TRBV15 and TRBJ2-3): DAMVIQNPRYQVTQFGKPVTLSCSQTLNHNVMYWYQQKSSQAPKLLFHYYDKDFNNEADTPDNFQSRRPNTSFCFLDIRSPGLGDTAMYLCATSRQGTDTQYFGPGTRLTVL.

V usage is TRBV6-5 and J usage is TRBJ1-1; D uncertain. This CDR3 has 12 amino acids. V lost 2 bases and J lost 7, with 8 bases in between. The germline CDR1 and CDR2 sequences are MNHEY and SVGAGI. CDR3 DNA: TGTGCCAGCAGTTACACCCGGGATGAAGCTTTCTTT. Encoded protein: CASSYTRDEAFF.

The CDR3 region has the DNA TGTGCCAGCAGCCTACGACAGGGGTTAGACACTGAAGCTTTCTTT. Residues: CASSLRQGLDTEAFF. This chain links TRBV11-2 with TRBJ1-1, with TRBD1 identical over 8 bases. Trimming took 5 bases from V and 3 from J; bases not matched to a gene: 8. CDR3 length: 15 residues. Germline CDR1 SGHAT, CDR2 FQNNGV. The full variable domain, with the rest looked up from reference TRBV11-2 and TRBJ1-1, is EAGVAQSPRYKIIEKRQSVAFWCNPISGHATLYWYQQILGQGPKLLIQFQNNGVVDDSQLPKDRFSAERLKGVDSTLKIQPAKLEDSAVYLCASSLRQGLDTEAFFGQGTRLTVV.

Comment on this clone: At one of its ends the junction is not consistent with the germline gene, which may arise from a read error. The V call is TRBV7-7, the J call TRBJ1-1; D might be TRBD1 (6 bases). CDR3 length: 13 residues. Germline V gene data show CDR1 as SSHAT and CDR2 as FNYEAQ (reference sequence). The DNA of the CDR3 is TGTGCTAGCAGCTCAAGGCCAGGGGACGAAGCTTTCTTT. Its protein is CASSSRPGDEAFF.

V gene TRBV4-2 combines with J gene TRBJ2-3, with 7 bases matching TRBD2. CDR1 and CDR2 (germline): LGHNA, YNFKEQ. J was trimmed by 4 bases and V by 0 bases; bases with no gene match: 13. The CDR3 length is 18 residues. CDR3 loop: CASSQDRPRGLAADTQYF. The CDR3 DNA is TGTGCCAGCAGCCAAGATCGTCCTAGAGGGCTAGCGGCAGATACGCAGTATTTT.

The chain recombines TRBV7-9 with TRBJ2-4, with TRBD2 as a possible D gene (5 bases). V gave up 1 base and J gave up 6 bases, with 7 bases separating them. Germline V gene sequence: CDR1 SEHNR, CDR2 FQNEAQ (reference sequence). This CDR3 is 13 amino acids long. Written as DNA, the CDR3 is TGTGCCAGCAGCTTAGGCGCGGGAAACATTCAGTACTTC. Its protein is CASSLGAGNIQYF.

The V and J genes are TRBV6-1 and TRBJ1-6; D unclear. The CDR3 covers 16 residues. Trimming removed 1 base at V and 9 bases at J, with 16 bases between. Germline V CDR1 and CDR2: MNHNS, SASEGT. The CDR3 loop reads CASSEEGARGGSPLHF. DNA of the CDR3: TGTGCCAGCAGTGAAGAAGGAGCACGGGGAGGTTCACCCCTCCACTTT.

This chain joins TRBV7-3 and TRBJ1-1; tentatively, D is TRBD1 (5 bases). V lost 4 bases to trimming and J lost 1 base, with 7 bases between them. Per the germline V gene, CDR1 is SGHTA and CDR2 is FQGTGA. This CDR3 is built from 13 residues. The CDR3 sequence: CASSYTGNTEAFF. CDR3 bases: TGTGCCAGCAGCTACACAGGGAACACTGAAGCTTTCTTT.

The chain employs TRBV7-8 and TRBJ2-6; a weak D match, TRBD2 (5 bases). CDR3 length: 20 amino acids. Germline V CDR1 and CDR2: SGHVS, FQNEAQ. The V end lost 2 bases, the J end lost 3 bases, and 23 bases lay between the germline ends. The CDR3 region is CASSLRDPGSHAVGANVLTF. The CDR3 nucleotides are TGTGCCAGCAGCTTACGGGATCCGGGGAGCCACGCTGTTGGGGCCAACGTCCTGACTTTC.